This T cell receptor (beta chain) was identified in a study of control samples from healthy donors and cancer patients. The V gene lost 2 bases and the J gene lost 4 bases, with 6 bases spanning the gap. The CDR3 contains 13 residues. Germline V gives CDR1 MGHRA, CDR2 YSYEKL. Produced via immunoSEQ multiplex PCR; TCRdb's table is partial and in-frame only. The sample carries about 140,000 clones, around 90% recorded once. The V gene is TRBV4-1, the J gene TRBJ2-1; D unresolved. The TCR was taken from a man aged 25 to 45 in good health. The sequenced material came from blood. CDR3 amino acids: CASSQTVYNEQFF. The CDR3 DNA sequence: TGCGCCAGCAGCCAAACAGTATACAATGAGCAGTTCTTC.